Listed below are T cell receptor beta chains from one sample, sequenced in a study of identical twins. MiXCR was run by TCRdb on the 5' RACE reads, yielding one entry per CDR3 protein. The sample shows 400,000 to 550,000 distinct CDR3 sequences, around an eighth of them seen only once. Another study also made use of these data, one on yellow fever vaccine responses in identical twins.

Sequencing was done on a sample of CD4+ T cells sorted from blood. These TCRs come from a woman under 30 in good health. Each CDR3 is given without its conserved first and last residue. The order of the fields is V gene, J gene, CDR3 protein.

v_call: TRBV3-1
j_call: TRBJ2-7
cdr3_aa: ASSGPHRDQTYEQY

v_call: TRBV11-2
j_call: TRBJ2-7
cdr3_aa: ASSLVTASRAGGSYEQY

v_call: TRBV2
j_call: TRBJ1-2
cdr3_aa: ASRSQGHYGYT

v_call: TRBV5-1
j_call: TRBJ2-3
cdr3_aa: ASSLGHNPSTDTQY

v_call: TRBV18
j_call: TRBJ2-4
cdr3_aa: ASSPPSTENIQY

v_call: TRBV10-3
j_call: TRBJ2-2
cdr3_aa: AISERGGDTGELF

v_call: TRBV4-2
j_call: TRBJ2-3
cdr3_aa: ASSQDGQGRTDTQY

v_call: TRBV3-1
j_call: TRBJ2-3
cdr3_aa: ASSLAGTHSTDTQY

v_call: TRBV29-1
j_call: TRBJ2-3
cdr3_aa: SVLGLAGADTQY

v_call: TRBV28
j_call: TRBJ2-5
cdr3_aa: ASSTRQQETQY

v_call: TRBV29-1
j_call: TRBJ2-3
cdr3_aa: SVKQGISTDTQY

v_call: TRBV7-2
j_call: TRBJ2-1
cdr3_aa: ASSWASSSYNEQF

v_call: TRBV5-1
j_call: TRBJ1-2
cdr3_aa: ASSLSGSYT

v_call: TRBV11-2
j_call: TRBJ2-7
cdr3_aa: ASSLVSGSNGEQY

v_call: TRBV3-1
j_call: TRBJ2-5
cdr3_aa: ASSLRGGKRPETQY

v_call: TRBV5-1
j_call: TRBJ2-7
cdr3_aa: ASSLRGSEQY

v_call: TRBV2
j_call: TRBJ2-6
cdr3_aa: ASNVGANVLT

v_call: TRBV4-3
j_call: TRBJ2-1
cdr3_aa: ASSHPGYNEQF

v_call: TRBV6-6
j_call: TRBJ2-1
cdr3_aa: ASSYSHGTSGRAEFGEQF

v_call: TRBV5-1
j_call: TRBJ1-3
cdr3_aa: ASSLAEASGNTIY

v_call: TRBV12-3/TRBV12-4
j_call: TRBJ1-5
cdr3_aa: ASTDAGALGSQH

v_call: TRBV6-1
j_call: TRBJ2-1
cdr3_aa: ASSPGLPSSYNEQF

v_call: TRBV28
j_call: TRBJ1-1
cdr3_aa: ASSFRVWGSEAF

v_call: TRBV20-1
j_call: TRBJ2-2
cdr3_aa: GARMQGNRLTGELF

v_call: TRBV2
j_call: TRBJ2-7
cdr3_aa: ASTEHSPVYEQY

v_call: TRBV6-1
j_call: TRBJ2-1
cdr3_aa: ASSEVGPPPDNEQF

v_call: TRBV6-2/TRBV6-3
j_call: TRBJ2-2
cdr3_aa: ASSSTIPGELF

v_call: TRBV10-3
j_call: TRBJ2-3
cdr3_aa: AIRVHGTDTQY

v_call: TRBV5-6
j_call: TRBJ2-7
cdr3_aa: ASSQDRGLTYEQY

v_call: TRBV20-1
j_call: TRBJ2-1
cdr3_aa: SANGGVSYNEQF

v_call: TRBV6-5
j_call: TRBJ2-7
cdr3_aa: ASSNLQRPGTSNNEQY

v_call: TRBV24-1
j_call: TRBJ2-5
cdr3_aa: ATSLKETQY

v_call: TRBV11-2
j_call: TRBJ1-5
cdr3_aa: ASSPRGEVATGYSNQPQH

v_call: TRBV28
j_call: TRBJ2-1
cdr3_aa: ASSLPAPGEQF

v_call: TRBV11-2
j_call: TRBJ1-2
cdr3_aa: ASSLATGYYGYT

v_call: TRBV28
j_call: TRBJ1-5
cdr3_aa: ASNPFRVLQPQH

v_call: TRBV10-2
j_call: TRBJ2-1
cdr3_aa: ASSGRLAGWEQF

v_call: TRBV18
j_call: TRBJ2-5
cdr3_aa: ASSPRSQETQY

v_call: TRBV20-1
j_call: TRBJ1-6
cdr3_aa: SAQRGVGLGNSPLH

v_call: TRBV6-2/TRBV6-3
j_call: TRBJ2-5
cdr3_aa: ASSYSSRDQETQY